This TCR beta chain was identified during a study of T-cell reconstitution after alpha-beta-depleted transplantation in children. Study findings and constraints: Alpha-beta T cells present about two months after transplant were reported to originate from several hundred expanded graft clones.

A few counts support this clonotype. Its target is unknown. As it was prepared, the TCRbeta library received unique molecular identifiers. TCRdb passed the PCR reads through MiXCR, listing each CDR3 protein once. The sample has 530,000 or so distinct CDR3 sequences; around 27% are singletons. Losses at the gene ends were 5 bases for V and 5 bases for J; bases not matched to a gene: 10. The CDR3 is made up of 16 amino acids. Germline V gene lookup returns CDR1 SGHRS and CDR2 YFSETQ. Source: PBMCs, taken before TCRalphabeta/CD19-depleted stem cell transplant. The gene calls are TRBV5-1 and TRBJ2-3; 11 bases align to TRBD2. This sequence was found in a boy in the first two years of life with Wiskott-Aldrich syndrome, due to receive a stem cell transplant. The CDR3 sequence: CASSRSSGRKVDTQYF. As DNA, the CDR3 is TGCGCCAGCAGTCGCTCTAGCGGGAGGAAGGTAGATACGCAGTATTTT. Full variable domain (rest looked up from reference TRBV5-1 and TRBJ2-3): KAGVTQTPRYLIKTRGQQVTLSCSPISGHRSVSWYQQTPGQGLQFLFEYFSETQRNKGNFPGRFSGRQFSNSRSEMNVSTLELGDSALYLCASSRSSGRKVDTQYFGPGTRLTVL.